Shown below are 14 T cell receptor beta chains from a single sample sequenced in a study of shared clonotypes between healthy human individuals. Sequencing used immunoSEQ multiplex PCR; TCRdb keeps in-frame clones, though not all of them. The top ten hold about 1.7% of the sample, which has 550,000 to 850,000 clones, approximately 77% seen once. Sequencing was done on a sample of memory CD4+ T cells sorted from blood. The sample's subset: CD45RA-negative fraction. These receptor sequences come from a woman in her thirties in good health.

The chain uses TRBV7-2 and TRBJ2-3, with D possibly matching TRBD2 (6 bases). Deletions cut 5 bases from V and 2 bases from J, with 11 bases between. The germline V gene encodes CDR1 SGHTA and CDR2 FQGNSA. This CDR3 has 14 residues. CDR3 DNA: TGTGCCAGCAGCGACGCGGGATACACAGATACGCAGTATTTT. Protein: CASSDAGYTDTQYF.

The chain uses TRBV5-1 and TRBJ2-2, with 9 nucleotides matching TRBD1. The CDR3 is 15 residues long. Germline lookup yields CDR1 SGHRS and CDR2 YFSETQ. V gave up 5 bases and J gave up 9 bases; unmatched junction bases: 11. CDR3 sequence (DNA): TGCGCCAGCAGTCGGACAGGGGAAGGGGAACGGGAGCTGTTTTTT. Amino acids: CASSRTGEGERELFF. Drawing the rest from reference TRBV5-1 and TRBJ2-2, the complete variable domain is KAGVTQTPRYLIKTRGQQVTLSCSPISGHRSVSWYQQTPGQGLQFLFEYFSETQRNKGNFPGRFSGRQFSNSRSEMNVSTLELGDSALYLCASSRTGEGERELFFGEGSRLTVL.

The chain links TRBV7-9 to TRBJ2-2; D not resolved. The CDR3 covers 12 residues. V was trimmed by 3 bases and J by 10 bases, leaving 9 bases between them. The germline gives CDR1 SEHNR, CDR2 FQNEAQ (reference sequence). CDR3 sequence reads: CASSFRLVELFF. Written as DNA, the CDR3 is TGTGCCAGCAGCTTTCGGTTGGTGGAGCTGTTTTTT. Full variable domain (outside the CDR3, taken from reference TRBV7-9 and TRBJ2-2): DTGVSQNPRHKITKRGQNVTFRCDPISEHNRLYWYRQTLGQGPEFLTYFQNEAQLEKSRLLSDRFSAERPKGSFSTLEIQRTEQGDSAMYLCASSFRLVELFFGEGSRLTVL.

This clone was seen only a few times. This chain connects TRBV6-4 to TRBJ2-2; the match to TRBD2 covers 9 bases. In germline, CDR1 is MRHNA, CDR2 SNTAGT. This CDR3 region has 16 residues. J lost 5 bases, V lost 3 bases, and 7 bases had no gene match. The CDR3 sequence is CASSESASGITGELFF. As DNA, the CDR3 is TGTGCCAGCAGTGAATCCGCTAGCGGGATAACCGGGGAGCTGTTTTTT.

This sequence joins TRBV7-6 and TRBJ2-5; a possible D gene is TRBD2 (6 bases). The CDR3 consists of 15 residues. Germline V gene lookup returns CDR1 SGHVS and CDR2 FNYEAQ. Trimming stripped 5 bases from V and 5 bases from J, with 18 bases between. The CDR3 DNA is TGTGCCAGCAGCGCCTCCTGGGCCCGGGGGGAGACCCAGTACTTC. It codes for CASSASWARGETQYF.

This chain links TRBV27 with TRBJ2-7; 8 bases match TRBD2. CDR1 is MNHEY and CDR2 is SMNVEV in the germline V gene (reference sequence). V was pared by 5 bases and J by 0 bases, with 15 bases of the junction left unmatched. This CDR3 has 18 amino acids. CDR3 sequence reads: CASSLGLSGSRSSYEQYF. The CDR3 region has the DNA TGTGCCAGCAGTCTGGGACTAAGCGGGAGCCGCAGCTCCTACGAGCAGTACTTC.

The J gene is TRBJ1-4, the V gene TRBV9; weak D call: TRBD1 (5 bases). Trimming shortened V by 0 bases and J by 5 bases, and 14 bases separated the two germline ends. The CDR3 runs 16 residues. Germline lookup yields CDR1 SGDLS and CDR2 YYNGEE. CDR3 amino acids: CASSVGPGLTNEKLFF. The CDR3 DNA sequence: TGTGCCAGCAGCGTAGGCCCGGGACTGACGAATGAAAAACTGTTTTTT.

The rearrangement uses TRBV5-4 and TRBJ1-4; D gene unclear. Germline CDR1 reads SGHNT; CDR2 reads YYREEE (reference sequence). The CDR3 loop spans 14 amino acids. V was trimmed by 4 bases and J by 8 bases, leaving 15 bases between them. The CDR3, as DNA: TGTGCCAGCAGCCATGGTGGGGTTCAAGAAAAACTGTTTTTT. This gives the protein CASSHGGVQEKLFF.

The chain uses TRBV5-1 and TRBJ1-4; D gene uncertain. CDR1 is SGHRS and CDR2 is YFSETQ in the germline V gene. This CDR3 has 13 amino acids. V lost 4 bases and J 5 bases, leaving 9 bases between the germline ends. CDR3 residues: CASSLPGNEKLFF. CDR3 DNA sequence: TGCGCCAGCAGCCTGCCGGGGAATGAAAAACTGTTTTTT.

The genes are TRBV25-1 and TRBJ1-2; D is unclear. Germline values: CDR1 MGHDK, CDR2 SYGVNS. The CDR3 length is 14 residues. The germline V and J ends were trimmed by 3 bases and 3 bases, with 11 bases remaining between them. The CDR3 loop reads CASSDPQQDYGYTF. The CDR3, as DNA: TGTGCCAGCAGTGACCCCCAGCAGGACTATGGCTACACCTTC.

The chain joins TRBV7-8 to TRBJ2-5; D is uncertain. Trimming shortened V by 5 bases and J by 2 bases, and 12 bases separated the two germline ends. The germline V gene encodes CDR1 SGHVS and CDR2 FQNEAQ. This CDR3 region has 14 residues. CDR3 DNA: TGTGCCAGCAGCCCCAATGGTGGTCAAGAGACCCAGTACTTC. It is translated as CASSPNGGQETQYF.

The chain carries TRBV5-1 and TRBJ1-2, with no clear D. Germline lookup yields CDR1 SGHRS and CDR2 YFSETQ. V was trimmed by 1 base and J by 8 bases, leaving 18 bases between them. The CDR3 runs to 15 residues. As DNA, the CDR3 is TGCGCCAGCAGCTTGCCTTCAGGCGAGGTAGGCGGCTACACCTTC. It is translated as CASSLPSGEVGGYTF.

The V gene is TRBV4-1, the J gene TRBJ1-5; 7 bases are shared with TRBD1. This CDR3 contains 15 residues. Per the germline V gene, CDR1 is MGHRA and CDR2 is YSYEKL. Trimming at V came to 0 bases and at J to 8 bases, leaving 7 bases not matched to a gene. CDR3 sequence: CASSQDEGAGKPQHF. CDR3 nucleotides: TGCGCCAGCAGCCAAGATGAGGGGGCGGGGAAGCCCCAGCATTTT.

This sequence joins TRBV28 and TRBJ1-2; D gene uncertain. V lost 2 bases and J 8 bases, leaving 12 bases between the germline ends. The germline V gene encodes CDR1 MDHEN and CDR2 SYDVKM. The length of the CDR3 is 13 residues. CDR3 sequence: CASSLRQPSGYTF. The CDR3 coding sequence is TGTGCCAGCAGTTTACGCCAGCCTAGCGGCTACACCTTC.